Listed below are T cell receptor beta chains from one sample, sequenced in a study of CD8+CD57+ T cells in acquired aplastic anemia. From the reads, TCRdb called clonotypes with MiXCR, one entry per CDR3 protein. The repertoire includes about 160,000 distinct CDR3 sequences, about 48% of them detected once, and more than 30% sits in the top ten. The specimen was sorted CD4+, CD8+, or CD8+CD57+ T cells (not recorded which) from PBMCs. Every receptor here comes from a human donor with aplastic anemia. Both conserved end residues are part of each CDR3. A D gene is named only where the DNA matches it firmly. Expanded clones are given a class, and other clones once, few, many or no size at all.

d_call | j_call | v_call | clone_size | cdr3_nt | cdr3_aa
TRBD1 | TRBJ1-4 | TRBV11-1 | NA | TGTGCCAGCAGTTCCGGGACAGGGGGCGAAGATGAAAAACTGTTTTTT | CASSSGTGGEDEKLFF
TRBD2 | TRBJ2-3 | TRBV6-1 | many | TGTGCCAGCGGAAGGACTAGCCTCGATACGCAGTATTTT | CASGRTSLDTQYF
NA | TRBJ2-1 | TRBV7-3 | many | TGTGCCAGCAGCTTATTCACTAGCTCCTACAATGAGCAGTTCTTC | CASSLFTSSYNEQFF
NA | TRBJ2-3 | TRBV7-9 | NA | TGTGCCAGCAGCTTAGAATGGACAGATACGCAGTATTTT | CASSLEWTDTQYF
NA | TRBJ2-1 | TRBV30 | few | TGTGCCTGGAGGGCGCCGATTGAACTAAATGAGCAGTTCTTC | CAWRAPIELNEQFF
TRBD2 | TRBJ2-3 | TRBV15 | many | TGTGCCACCAGCGAAGAGTACCTAGCGGGAGTTAGAGATACGCAGTATTTT | CATSEEYLAGVRDTQYF
NA | TRBJ1-2 | TRBV7-6 | many | TGTGCCAGCAGCCCTTCGATCAGGGGTGGCTACACCTTC | CASSPSIRGGYTF
TRBD1 | TRBJ2-2 | TRBV24-1 | NA | TGTGCCACCAGTGATTTGCTAGACAGGGTAGGTAACACCGGGGAGCTGTTTTTT | CATSDLLDRVGNTGELFF
TRBD2 | TRBJ2-7 | TRBV15 | many | TGTGCCACCAGCAGAGATCTTAGCGGGAGTATCGACGAGCAGTACTTC | CATSRDLSGSIDEQYF
NA | TRBJ2-7 | TRBV14 | many | TGTGCCAGCAGTCTAGGACTGGGGACTTACGAGCAGTACTTC | CASSLGLGTYEQYF
TRBD1 | TRBJ2-3 | TRBV13 | many | TGTGCCAGCAGCCCGGGACAGGGGGGTACACGGGCAGATACGCAGTATTTT | CASSPGQGGTRADTQYF
NA | TRBJ2-1 | TRBV7-9 | many | TGTGCCAGCAGCCCCGGACTCGACGGGAGAGGAGAGCAGTTCTTC | CASSPGLDGRGEQFF
NA | TRBJ2-2 | TRBV14 | many | TGTGCCAGCAGCCATCTTTACCCCCCCGGGGAGCTGTTTTTT | CASSHLYPPGELFF
NA | TRBJ2-1 | TRBV2 | NA | TGTGCCAGCAGCTACAGGTACAATGAGCAGTTCTTC | CASSYRYNEQFF
NA | TRBJ1-1 | TRBV2 | many | TGTGCCAGCAGTGAACCGGGCAGAGAAGCTTTCTTT | CASSEPGREAFF
TRBD2 | TRBJ2-1 | TRBV6-1 | many | TGTGCCAGCAGGATGCTAGCGGGAGAAAATGAGCAGTTCTTC | CASRMLAGENEQFF
NA | TRBJ2-7 | TRBV6-1 | many | TGTGCCAGCAGCCAAACAGGGTCCAAAAACCTCTCCTACGAGCAGTACTTC | CASSQTGSKNLSYEQYF
NA | TRBJ1-6 | TRBV20-1 | NA | TGCAGTGCTAGAGTCGGTACCAGCTACGTGAGTTCACCCCTCCACTTT | CSARVGTSYVSSPLHF
NA | TRBJ2-2 | TRBV24-1 | few | TGTGCCACCAGTGATGCGGAGGGCCCTCGGGACACCGGGGAGCTGTTTTTT | CATSDAEGPRDTGELFF
NA | TRBJ1-6 | TRBV20-1 | NA | TGCAGTGCTAGAGATGGAGGGGCCTCACCCCTCCACTTT | CSARDGGASPLHF
TRBD2 | TRBJ2-1 | TRBV12-3/TRBV12-4 | many | TGTGCCAGCAGTTTAGGACCTCGGGAGGGCAATGAGCAGTTCTTC | CASSLGPREGNEQFF
TRBD2 | TRBJ2-2 | TRBV9 | many | TGTGCCAGCAGCGCTAGCGGGAACACCGGGGAGCTGTTTTTT | CASSASGNTGELFF
NA | TRBJ1-2 | TRBV29-1 | NA | TGCAGCGGCTCGGACAGAGGGGATGGCTACACCTTC | CSGSDRGDGYTF
NA | TRBJ2-2 | TRBV4-2 | many | TGTGCCAGCAGCCAGTACAGGGACACCGGGGAGCTGTTTTTT | CASSQYRDTGELFF
NA | TRBJ2-7 | TRBV19 | NA | TGTGCCAGTAGTATGGGAGACGTAAGGTACTTC | CASSMGDVRYF
TRBD2 | TRBJ2-1 | TRBV2 | once | TGTGCTAGACAACTAGCGGGGACTGGCACTGAGCAGTTCTTC | CARQLAGTGTEQFF
NA | TRBJ1-1 | TRBV19 | many | TGTGCCAGTAGCGTGGCGGGGTTGAACACTGAAGCTTTCTTT | CASSVAGLNTEAFF
NA | TRBJ1-1 | TRBV29-1 | NA | TGCAGCGGATCGCGGGGAGGGAACACTGAAGCTTTCTTT | CSGSRGGNTEAFF
NA | TRBJ1-3 | TRBV4-3 | many | TGCGCCAGCAGCCAACGAATCTCTGGAAACACCATATATTTT | CASSQRISGNTIYF
NA | TRBJ2-1 | TRBV12-3/TRBV12-4 | NA | TGTGCCAGCAGCGAGCGTTATGAGCAGTTCTTC | CASSERYEQFF
TRBD2 | TRBJ2-7 | TRBV7-2 | many | TGTGCCAGCAGCTACCGGACTAGCGGGGGGTACTACGAGCAGTACTTC | CASSYRTSGGYYEQYF
TRBD1 | TRBJ1-6 | TRBV10-3 | NA | TGTGCCAGCAGTGACGGACAGGGGAATTCACCCCTCCACTTT | CASSDGQGNSPLHF
TRBD1 | TRBJ1-5 | TRBV20-1 | many | TGCAGTGCTCCCGACAGGGGGGTTGAGGGTCAGCCCCAGCATTTT | CSAPDRGVEGQPQHF
NA | TRBJ1-1 | TRBV7-9 | NA | TGTGCCAGCAGCTTGTCGAGCCGGGAAGCTTTCTTT | CASSLSSREAFF
NA | TRBJ1-2 | TRBV10-3 | many | TGTGCCATCAGGGGTTTGGGATTTAACTATGGCTACACCTTC | CAIRGLGFNYGYTF
NA | TRBJ2-7 | TRBV19 | NA | TGTGCCAGTAGTATGACGAGTTACGAGCAGTACTTC | CASSMTSYEQYF
NA | TRBJ2-7 | TRBV27 | many | TGTGCCAGCAGTTCGTACAGGCACGAGCAGTACTTC | CASSSYRHEQYF
NA | TRBJ2-5 | TRBV7-7 | NA | TGTGCTAGCAGCTTACGGCTTTGGGAGACCCAGTACTTC | CASSLRLWETQYF
TRBD1 | TRBJ2-4 | TRBV15 | many | TGTGCCACCAGCTCCCTAAGAGACAGGGGGCCCCCTTTCGCCAAAAACATTCAGTACTTC | CATSSLRDRGPPFAKNIQYF
TRBD1 | TRBJ1-1 | TRBV11-2 | NA | TGTGCCAGCAGCTTGCCCCCTCCCACAGGGGGGTTGAACACTGAAGCTTTCTTT | CASSLPPPTGGLNTEAFF
NA | TRBJ1-1 | TRBV20-1 | NA | TGCAGTGCTAGAGATTGGGGAGGCGGGGCAGTAGAAGCTTTCTTT | CSARDWGGGAVEAFF
NA | TRBJ1-6 | TRBV19 | NA | TGTGCCAGTAGTCATGGGACGGGCTATAATTCACCCCTCCACTTT | CASSHGTGYNSPLHF
NA | TRBJ2-1 | TRBV7-2 | NA | TGTGCCAGCAGCTCCCAAAAGACCAGCCAGCAGTTCTTC | CASSSQKTSQQFF
NA | TRBJ1-5 | TRBV19 | NA | TGTGCCAGTAGTATGACTACCGGTCAGCAGCATTTT | CASSMTTGQQHF
TRBD1 | TRBJ2-1 | TRBV12-3/TRBV12-4 | NA | TGTGCCAGCAGACAGGGGGCTTATGAGCAGTTCTTC | CASRQGAYEQFF